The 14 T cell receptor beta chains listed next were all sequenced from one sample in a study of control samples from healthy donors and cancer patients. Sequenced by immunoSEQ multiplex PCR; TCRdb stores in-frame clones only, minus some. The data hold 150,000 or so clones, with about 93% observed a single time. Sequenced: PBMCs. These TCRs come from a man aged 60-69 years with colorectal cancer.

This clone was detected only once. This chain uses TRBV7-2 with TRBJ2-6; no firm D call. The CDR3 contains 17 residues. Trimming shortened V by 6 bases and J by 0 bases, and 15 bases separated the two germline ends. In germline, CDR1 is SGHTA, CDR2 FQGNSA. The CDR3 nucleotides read TGTGCCAGCAGTATAAGGACGGTACTCTCTGGGGCCAACGTCCTGACTTTC. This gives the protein CASSIRTVLSGANVLTF. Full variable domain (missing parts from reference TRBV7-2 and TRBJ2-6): GAGVSQSPSNKVTEKGKDVELRCDPISGHTALYWYRQSLGQGLEFLIYFQGNSAPDKSGLPSDRFSAERTGGSVSTLTIQRTQQEDSAVYLCASSIRTVLSGANVLTFGAGSRLTVL.

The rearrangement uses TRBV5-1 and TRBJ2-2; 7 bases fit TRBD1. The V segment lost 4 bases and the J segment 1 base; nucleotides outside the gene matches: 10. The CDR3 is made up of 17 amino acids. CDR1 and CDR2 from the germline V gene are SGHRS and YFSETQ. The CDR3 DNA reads TGCGCCAGCAGCCCGTCCTCGTGGACAGGGAACACCGGGGAGCTGTTTTTT. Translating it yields CASSPSSWTGNTGELFF.

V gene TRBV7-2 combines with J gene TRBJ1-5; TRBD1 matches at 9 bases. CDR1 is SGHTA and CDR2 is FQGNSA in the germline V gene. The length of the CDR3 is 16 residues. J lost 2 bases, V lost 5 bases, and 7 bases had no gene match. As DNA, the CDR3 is TGTGCCAGCAGCCCTGGGACAGGGAAGCGCAATCAGCCCCAGCATTTT. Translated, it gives CASSPGTGKRNQPQHF.

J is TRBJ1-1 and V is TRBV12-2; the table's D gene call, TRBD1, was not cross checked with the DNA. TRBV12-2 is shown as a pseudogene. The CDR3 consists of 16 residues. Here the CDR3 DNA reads TGTGCAAGTCGCTCGAGGCCCAGGGAAACGAACACTGAAGCTTTCTTT. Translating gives CASRSRPRETNTEAFF.

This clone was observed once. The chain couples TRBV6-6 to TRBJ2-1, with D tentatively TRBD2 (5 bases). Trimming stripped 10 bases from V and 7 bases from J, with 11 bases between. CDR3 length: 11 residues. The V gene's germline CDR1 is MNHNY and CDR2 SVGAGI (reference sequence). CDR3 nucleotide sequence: TGTGCCACTACGGGGAGTAATGAGCAGTTCTTC. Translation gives CATTGSNEQFF.

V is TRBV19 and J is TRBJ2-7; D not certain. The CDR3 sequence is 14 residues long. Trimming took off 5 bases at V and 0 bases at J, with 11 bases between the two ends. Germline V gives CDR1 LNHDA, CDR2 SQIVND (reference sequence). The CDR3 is CASSFGPNSYEQYF. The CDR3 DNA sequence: TGTGCCAGTAGTTTTGGACCAAACTCCTACGAGCAGTACTTC. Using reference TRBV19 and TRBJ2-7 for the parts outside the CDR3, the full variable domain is DGGITQSPKYLFRKEGQNVTLSCEQNLNHDAMYWYRQDPGQGLRLIYYSQIVNDFQKGDIAEGYSVSREKKESFPLTVTSAQKNPTAFYLCASSFGPNSYEQYFGPGTRLTVT.

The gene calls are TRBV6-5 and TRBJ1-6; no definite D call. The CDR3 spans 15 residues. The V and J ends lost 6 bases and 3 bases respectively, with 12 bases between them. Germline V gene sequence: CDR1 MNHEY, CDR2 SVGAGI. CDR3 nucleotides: TGTGCCAGCAGCCCCCGACGCCACTATAATTCACCCCTCCACTTT. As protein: CASSPRRHYNSPLHF.

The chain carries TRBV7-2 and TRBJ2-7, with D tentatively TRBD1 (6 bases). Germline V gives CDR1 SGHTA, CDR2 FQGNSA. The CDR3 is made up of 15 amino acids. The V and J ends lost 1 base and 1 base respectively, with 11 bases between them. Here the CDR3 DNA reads TGTGCCAGCAGCTTAGGTGGGACACCGTCCTACGAGCAGTACTTC. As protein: CASSLGGTPSYEQYF.

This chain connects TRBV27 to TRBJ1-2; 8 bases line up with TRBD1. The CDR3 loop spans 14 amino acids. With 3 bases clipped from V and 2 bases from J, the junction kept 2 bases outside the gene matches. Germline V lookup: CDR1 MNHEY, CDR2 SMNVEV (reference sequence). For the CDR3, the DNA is TGTGCCAGCAGTTTGCACAGGGGGAACTATGGCTACACCTTC. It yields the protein CASSLHRGNYGYTF.

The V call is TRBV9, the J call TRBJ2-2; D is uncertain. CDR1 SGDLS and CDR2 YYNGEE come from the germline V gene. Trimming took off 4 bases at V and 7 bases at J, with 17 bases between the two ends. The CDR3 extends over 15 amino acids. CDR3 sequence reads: CASSPAVTVDGELFF. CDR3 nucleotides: TGTGCCAGCAGCCCCGCGGTAACGGTGGACGGGGAGCTGTTTTTT.

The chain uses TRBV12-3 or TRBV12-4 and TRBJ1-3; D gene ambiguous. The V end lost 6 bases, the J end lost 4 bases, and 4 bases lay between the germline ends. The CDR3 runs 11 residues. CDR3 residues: CASRSGNTIYF. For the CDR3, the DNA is TGTGCCAGCAGGTCGGGAAACACCATATATTTT.

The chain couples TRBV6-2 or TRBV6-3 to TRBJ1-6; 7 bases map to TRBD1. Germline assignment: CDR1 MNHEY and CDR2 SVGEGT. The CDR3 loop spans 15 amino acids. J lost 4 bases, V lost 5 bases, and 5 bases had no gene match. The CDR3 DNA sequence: TGTGCCAGCAGTGCCAGGGGACAGTATAATTCACCCCTCCACTTT. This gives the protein CASSARGQYNSPLHF.

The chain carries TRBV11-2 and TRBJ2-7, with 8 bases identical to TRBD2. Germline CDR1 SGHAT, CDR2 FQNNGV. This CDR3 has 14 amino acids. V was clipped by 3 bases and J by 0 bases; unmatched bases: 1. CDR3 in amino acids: CASSLGLVSYEQYF. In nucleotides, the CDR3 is TGTGCCAGCAGCTTGGGACTAGTCTCCTACGAGCAGTACTTC.

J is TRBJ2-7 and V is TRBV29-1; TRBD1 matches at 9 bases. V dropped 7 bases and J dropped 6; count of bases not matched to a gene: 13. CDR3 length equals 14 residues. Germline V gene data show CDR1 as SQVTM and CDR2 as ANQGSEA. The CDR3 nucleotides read TGCAGCGCCTCAGCGGGACAGGGCTACGGCGAGCAGTACTTC. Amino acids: CSASAGQGYGEQYF.